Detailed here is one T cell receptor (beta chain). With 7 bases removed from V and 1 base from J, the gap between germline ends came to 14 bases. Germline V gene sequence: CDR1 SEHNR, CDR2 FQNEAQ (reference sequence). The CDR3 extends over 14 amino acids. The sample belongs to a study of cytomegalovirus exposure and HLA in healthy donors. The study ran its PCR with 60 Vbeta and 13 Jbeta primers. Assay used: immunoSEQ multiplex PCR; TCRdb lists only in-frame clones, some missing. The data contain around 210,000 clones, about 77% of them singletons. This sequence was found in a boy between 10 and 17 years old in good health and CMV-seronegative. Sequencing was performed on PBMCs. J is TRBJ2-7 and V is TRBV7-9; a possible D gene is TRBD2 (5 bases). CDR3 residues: CASTSSEDSYEQYF. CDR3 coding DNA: TGTGCCAGCACCTCATCGGAGGATTCCTACGAGCAGTACTTC.